This T cell receptor (beta chain) comes out of a study of shared clonotypes between healthy human individuals. The CDR3 covers 17 residues. Germline values: CDR1 SGHRS, CDR2 YFSETQ. Trimming left V 1 base short and J 4 bases short, with 19 bases between. In the sorted-subset replicate PCRs, 200 ng DNA, 30,000 or so T cell genomes, was used. Clones were read by immunoSEQ multiplex PCR, and TCRdb kept only the in-frame ones, dropping some. The profile covers 170,000 or so clones, with 65% to 80% appearing a single time and roughly a tenth taken by the ten largest. This clone turned up a few times. V and J are TRBV5-1 and TRBJ2-3; TRBD2 might be the D (6 bases). The source of this sequence is a man aged 25 to 40 in good health. Specimen: memory CD4+ T cells sorted from blood. The subset: CD45RA-negative fraction. The CDR3 coding sequence is TGCGCCAGCAGCTTGCCCCAAGGCAAAGCGGGTGCAGATACGCAGTATTTT. This translates into CASSLPQGKAGADTQYF.